Included here is one TCR beta chain sequence, with context. Its target is unknown. This specimen belongs to a study of T cell responses to AZD1222 COVID-19 vaccine. Regarding the study as a whole: The study found vaccine-associated CD4 TCRs spanning spike, dominant at 160-218 and 743-854. A mostly white British donor set with more females was recruited, and clonal diversity was possibly underestimated. Increased Spike-specific TCR breadth and depth were observed after two AZD1222 doses.

V lost 7 bases and J lost 4, with 17 bases in between. The germline CDR1 and CDR2 sequences are MNHEY and SVGAGI. The CDR3 totals 15 residues. Sequencing used immunoSEQ multiplex PCR; TCRdb keeps in-frame clones, though not all of them. The table includes some 110,000 clones, about 91% detected once. The source of this sequence is an adult in good health. The gene calls are TRBV6-5 and TRBJ1-3; weak D call: TRBD1 (5 bases). Sequenced material: peripheral blood, taken on day 0 of AZD1222 vaccination. The CDR3 is CASISQGVLGNTIYF. The CDR3 DNA follows: TGTGCCAGCATATCGCAAGGGGTTTTAGGAAACACCATATATTTT.